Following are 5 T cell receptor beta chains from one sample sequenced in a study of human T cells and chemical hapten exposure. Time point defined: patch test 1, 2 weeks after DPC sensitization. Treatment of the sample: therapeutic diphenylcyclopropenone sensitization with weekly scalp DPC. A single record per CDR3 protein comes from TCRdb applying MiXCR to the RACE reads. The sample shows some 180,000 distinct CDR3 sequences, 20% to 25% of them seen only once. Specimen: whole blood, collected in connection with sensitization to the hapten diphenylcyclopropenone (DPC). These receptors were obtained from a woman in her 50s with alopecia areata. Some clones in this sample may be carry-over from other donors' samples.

CDR3 loop: CATSRDAGTPLHF. CDR3 DNA sequence: TGTGCCACCAGCAGAGATGCGGGGACGCCCCTCCACTTT. The V call is TRBV15, the J call TRBJ1-6, with D perhaps matching TRBD1 (5 bases). V was trimmed by 0 bases and J by 13 bases, leaving 10 bases between them. The CDR3 has 13 residues. The V gene's germline CDR1 is LNHNV and CDR2 YYDKDF (reference sequence).

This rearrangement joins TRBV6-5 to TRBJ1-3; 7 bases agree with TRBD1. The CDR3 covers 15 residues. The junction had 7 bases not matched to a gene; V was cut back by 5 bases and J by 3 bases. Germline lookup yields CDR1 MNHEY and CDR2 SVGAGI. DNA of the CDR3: TGTGCCAGCAGTCGACAGGGAGGATATGGAAACACCATATATTTT. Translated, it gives CASSRQGGYGNTIYF.

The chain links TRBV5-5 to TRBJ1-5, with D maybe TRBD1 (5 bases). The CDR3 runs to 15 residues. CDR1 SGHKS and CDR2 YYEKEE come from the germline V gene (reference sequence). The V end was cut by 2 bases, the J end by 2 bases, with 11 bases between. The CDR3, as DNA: TGTGCCAGCAGCTTAGTGGGGGTGGGCAATCAGCCCCAGCATTTT. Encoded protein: CASSLVGVGNQPQHF.

CDR3 coding DNA: TGCAGTGCGGGGGCCCCCCAGGGTTGGGGGTCATATTCACCCCTCCACTTT. Protein product: CSAGAPQGWGSYSPLHF. The chain combines TRBV20-1 with TRBJ1-6, with D maybe TRBD1 (6 bases). This CDR3 is 17 amino acids long. The germline V gene has CDR1 DFQATT and CDR2 SNEGSKA (reference sequence). The V gene lost 6 bases and the J gene lost 8 bases, with 26 bases spanning the gap.

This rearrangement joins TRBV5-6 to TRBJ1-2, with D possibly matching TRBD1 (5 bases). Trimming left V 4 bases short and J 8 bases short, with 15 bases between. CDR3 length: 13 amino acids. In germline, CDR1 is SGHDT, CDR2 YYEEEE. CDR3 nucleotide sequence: TGTGCCAGCAGCCTACAGGAGCTCCAGGGCTACACCTTC. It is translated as CASSLQELQGYTF.